The T cell receptor beta chain under discussion was sequenced for a study of CD8 T cells in Susac syndrome. Germline V gene data show CDR1 as SGHRS and CDR2 as YFSETQ. This CDR3 region has 16 residues. V shed 4 bases and J shed 2 bases, with 15 bases lying between them. On this clonotype: Its specificity is not known.

Sequencing targeted TCR beta in blood CD8+ and CD4+ T cells. Negative isolation yielded CD4+ and CD8+ T cells, and FACS enriched TEMRA cells. The study, taken as a whole, reports: As acknowledged by the study, its TCR sequencing and HLA analysis included a relatively small number of individuals.

Roughly 0.45 to 1 ug RNA was reverse transcribed with random hexamers. The amplification used immunoSEQ multiplex PCR on TCR beta CDR3; it spanned 54 Vbeta and 13 Jbeta. Using its own MiXCR run on the immunoSEQ multiplex PCR reads, TCRdb lists one record per CDR3 protein. The sample consists of some 120,000 distinct CDR3 sequences, about 95% of them appearing once. V is TRBV5-1 and J is TRBJ2-2; no clear D gene. This TCR derives from a human donor in good health. Sequencing used CD4+ T cells from PBMCs. In DNA form, the CDR3 reads TGCGCCAGCAGCCCGGACGGACGGCTAAACACCGGGGAGCTGTTTTTT. Its protein is CASSPDGRLNTGELFF.